A selection of T cell receptor beta chains follows, all from one sample in a study of blood T cell repertoires in COVID-19. Here immunoSEQ multiplex PCR was the method, and the copy in TCRdb shows in-frame clones only, minus some. The sample consists of around 100,000 clones, 80% to 90% of them appearing once. The sample consisted of peripheral blood. These receptors all come from a woman older than 75 with acute or convalescent COVID-19. CDR3s leave out the opening cysteine and the closing phenylalanine or tryptophan.

>TRBJ1-4|TRBV18
ASSPSVNEKLF
>TRBJ1-1|TRBV4-1
ASSRIGSMNTEAF
>TRBJ1-1|TRBV9
ASSFDAGGGTEAF
>TRBJ1-4|TRBV5-1
ASSLELSTNEKLF
>TRBJ1-4|TRBV15
ATSRPRGGDEKLF
>TRBJ1-2|TRBV29-1
SAGDRSYGYT
>TRBJ2-3|TRBV14
ASSRDRVRNTQY
>TRBJ2-3|TRBV7-3
ASSSTGGLADTQY
>TRBJ2-3|TRBV19
ASSILAGVSPDTQY
>TRBJ1-2|TRBV19
ASSIPGAPMSYT
>TRBJ1-2|TRBV19
ASSSSQGTNYGYT
>TRBJ2-7|TRBV7-2
ASSLVGVISYEQY
>TRBJ1-2|TRBV11-2
ASSLSGSPYT
>TRBJ1-2|TRBV9
ASSVYSGLTGGGT
>TRBJ2-7|TRBV7-9
ASSLRGPQDEQY
>TRBJ1-5|TRBV19
ASRDRGGSNQPQH
>TRBJ2-3|TRBV14
ASSQDQGEGRAADTQY
>TRBJ2-1|TRBV19
ASSILPLLAGSDDEQF
>TRBJ2-7|TRBV19
ASSTGAGDLYEQY
>TRBJ2-3|TRBV6-6
ASSTGDFGDTQY
>TRBJ1-2|TRBV12-3/TRBV12-4
ASSPLGRGSYT
>TRBJ2-5|TRBV28
ASRGTGEETQY
>TRBJ2-7|TRBV2
ASNPIAESSYEQY
>TRBJ1-1|TRBV5-1
ASSNQPGNTEAF
>TRBJ2-3|TRBV6-5
ASSYSWGGDTQY
>TRBJ1-5|TRBV7-8
ASSSSGQGVNQPQH
>TRBJ1-3|TRBV28
ASSDQTGVGGNTIY
>TRBJ2-7|TRBV19
ASSIDVEGYEQY
>TRBJ2-1|TRBV5-6
ASSLSGTSSHEQF
>TRBJ2-5|TRBV5-1
ASSLAGGIQETQY
>TRBJ1-3|TRBV6-2/TRBV6-3
ASSLGTLPGSTIY
>TRBJ1-2|TRBV12-3/TRBV12-4
ASRYRELYGYT
>TRBJ2-5|TRBV23-1
ASSPPPSREETQY
>TRBJ2-3|TRBV18
ASSVGLAGVLADTQY
>TRBJ2-3|TRBV29-1
SVDWGAEDTQY
>TRBJ2-7|TRBV16
ASSQSSGGYEQY
>TRBJ2-7|TRBV6-2/TRBV6-3
ASSYPSGSTSYEQY
>TRBJ2-3|TRBV4-3
ASSRAPRSGGEDTQY
>TRBJ2-1|TRBV2
ASRPDWNEQF
>TRBJ1-4|TRBV18
ASSSGTVVEKLF
>TRBJ2-1|TRBV5-5
ASSSSTGERYNEQF
>TRBJ1-2|TRBV19
ASNPLGQTRYGYT
>TRBJ2-1|TRBV7-3
ASSFIRGAYNEQF
>TRBJ1-2|TRBV6-4
ASSDGPRSGYT
>TRBJ1-6|TRBV19
ASSPGQLNSPLH
>TRBJ1-2|TRBV3-1/TRBV3-2
ASSQDRGLRGYT